The 18 T cell receptor beta chains given below trace back to one sample, sequenced in a study of cytomegalovirus exposure and HLA in healthy donors listed by TCRdb under 2017. Receptors were amplified or captured by the immunoSEQ multiplex PCR assay. What TCRdb holds here is the immuneACCESS table cut down to in-frame rearrangements. Part of the clones is not present; checked against another copy, under half of the missing clones reflect an unresolved V gene, and the others are unexplained. In all, the sample holds approximately 97,000 clones, and over 85% of those were seen once. 0.89% of the sample belongs to the ten largest clones. What was sequenced was PBMCs. These receptors were obtained from a woman between 18 and 30 years old in good health and CMV-seronegative.

The chain's CDR3 is CAWTSQGPTEAFF. The CDR3, as DNA: TGTGCCTGGACAAGTCAGGGGCCCACTGAAGCTTTCTTT. The V and J genes are TRBV30 and TRBJ1-1, with D possibly TRBD1 on 6 matching bases. Germline lookup yields CDR1 GTSNPN and CDR2 SVGIG (reference sequence). V lost 4 bases to trimming and J lost 4 bases, with 13 bases between them. The CDR3 is 13 amino acids.

This chain connects TRBV5-6 to TRBJ2-5; 9 bases align to TRBD1. Per the germline V gene, CDR1 is SGHDT and CDR2 is YYEEEE. The trim removed 2 bases at V and 5 bases at J, leaving 10 bases unmatched. The length of the CDR3 is 16 residues. CDR3 protein: CASSFGTGYAWETQYF. CDR3 DNA sequence: TGTGCCAGCAGCTTTGGGACAGGGTATGCTTGGGAGACCCAGTACTTC.

The genes are TRBV9 and TRBJ2-5; 8 bases line up with TRBD2. The CDR3 sequence is 16 residues long. J gave up 2 bases and V 0 bases, and 6 bases lay outside the gene matches. The V gene's germline CDR1 is SGDLS and CDR2 YYNGEE. This CDR3 reads CASSVAAGGMQETQYF. In DNA, the CDR3 is TGTGCCAGCAGCGTAGCGGCGGGGGGAATGCAAGAGACCCAGTACTTC.

The chain couples TRBV11-2 to TRBJ2-3; 13 nucleotides match TRBD2. The CDR3 is 15 amino acids. The V gene end was trimmed by 5 bases and the J gene end by 6 bases; junction bases not matched to a gene: 5. Germline CDR1 is SGHAT and CDR2 is FQNNGV. CDR3 DNA sequence: TGTGCCAGCAGCGTAGGGACTAGCGGGATGGATACGCAGTATTTT. Encoded protein: CASSVGTSGMDTQYF.

J is TRBJ1-1 and V is TRBV19; 7 bases line up with TRBD1. Germline trimming cut 4 bases from V and 2 bases from J; bases unmatched to any gene: 10. The CDR3 has 16 residues. Germline V gives CDR1 LNHDA, CDR2 SQIVND (reference sequence). The CDR3 region is CASSTTGEVRNTEAFF. The CDR3 region has the DNA TGTGCCAGTAGTACTACAGGGGAAGTAAGAAACACTGAAGCTTTCTTT.

The chain joins TRBV6-5 to TRBJ1-1; the match to TRBD1 covers 10 bases. Germline values: CDR1 MNHEY, CDR2 SVGAGI. V trimming: 7 bases; J trimming: 5 bases; junction bases outside the gene matches: 7. The CDR3 is 14 amino acids. The CDR3 spells CASTRQGASTEAFF. DNA for the CDR3: TGTGCCAGCACCCGACAGGGGGCGAGTACTGAAGCTTTCTTT.

This chain connects TRBV5-1 to TRBJ1-5, with 9 bases lining up with TRBD1. This CDR3 is built from 16 residues. The junction had 10 bases not matched to a gene; V was cut back by 2 bases and J by 7 bases. Germline V gene lookup returns CDR1 SGHRS and CDR2 YFSETQ. DNA for the CDR3: TGCGCCAGCAGCTTACCCCGGACAGGGGAGGGCCAGCCCCAGCATTTT. Translating gives CASSLPRTGEGQPQHF.

The chain is built from TRBV5-1 and TRBJ1-2, with D uncertain. The CDR3 loop spans 12 amino acids. V lost 0 bases to trimming and J lost 4 bases, with 4 bases between them. CDR1 is SGHRS, CDR2 YFSETQ, per germline. The DNA of the CDR3 is TGCGCCAGCAGCTTGGGCAGCTATGGCTACACCTTC. The encoded protein is CASSLGSYGYTF.

The CDR3 sequence is CASSSGQGTTNEKLFF. The CDR3, as DNA: TGTGCCAGCAGCAGCGGACAGGGGACAACTAATGAAAAACTGTTTTTT. The rearrangement joins TRBV11-2 to TRBJ1-4; 9 positions match TRBD1. The CDR3 loop spans 16 amino acids. Germline CDR1 and CDR2: SGHAT and FQNNGV. J lost 0 bases, V lost 5 bases, and 4 bases had no gene match.

The chain couples TRBV5-8 to TRBJ1-1; unclear D gene. The CDR3 loop spans 14 amino acids. Germline CDR1 reads SGHTS; CDR2 reads YDEGEE. Trimming left V 1 base short and J 5 bases short, with 12 bases between. The CDR3 DNA is TGTGCCAGCAGCTTGCCCGAAGAGAGGACTGAAGCTTTCTTT. Amino acids: CASSLPEERTEAFF.

This sequence joins TRBV6-5 and TRBJ2-7, with TRBD2 identical over 7 bases. CDR1 and CDR2 (germline): MNHEY, SVGAGI. V shed 2 bases, J shed 4 bases, and the junction held 11 bases outside the gene matches. The CDR3 runs to 16 residues. The CDR3 is CASSYAAGSGQYEQYF. The CDR3 region has the DNA TGTGCCAGCAGTTACGCCGCTGGTAGCGGGCAATACGAGCAGTACTTC.

This chain links TRBV4-1 with TRBJ1-4; no definite D call. The CDR3 is made up of 14 amino acids. The V gene's germline CDR1 is MGHRA and CDR2 YSYEKL. V shed 1 base and J shed 8 bases, with 11 bases lying between them. The CDR3 DNA reads as TGCGCCAGCAGCCAAGTCGGGGATAGGGAAAAACTGTTTTTT. Encoded protein: CASSQVGDREKLFF.

CDR3 in amino acids: CASSPTQTSGLNHGGEQFF. In DNA, the CDR3 is TGTGCCAGCAGTCCTACCCAGACTAGCGGCCTAAATCACGGGGGTGAGCAGTTCTTC. The chain links TRBV27 to TRBJ2-1, with 9 bases fitting TRBD2. Germline V gene data show CDR1 as MNHEY and CDR2 as SMNVEV (reference sequence). J lost 9 bases, V lost 5 bases, and 23 bases had no gene match. The CDR3 spans 19 residues.

This chain uses TRBV6-1 with TRBJ2-3; weak D call: TRBD2 (6 bases). Trimming removed 1 base from V and 0 bases from J, with 8 bases in between. The germline gives CDR1 MNHNS, CDR2 SASEGT. This CDR3 has 15 residues. CDR3 coding DNA: TGTGCCAGCAGTGAAGTCGGGACTAGCACAGATACGCAGTATTTT. Encoded protein: CASSEVGTSTDTQYF.

This chain links TRBV18 with TRBJ2-7; 9 bases fit TRBD1. The CDR3 loop spans 14 amino acids. Trimming at V came to 0 bases and at J to 3 bases, leaving 0 bases not matched to a gene. Germline CDR1 reads KGHSH; CDR2 reads LQKENI. The CDR3 bases are TGTGCCAGCTCACCACCGGGACAGGGCTACGAGCAGTACTTC. This translates into CASSPPGQGYEQYF.

The chain's CDR3 is CASSKSERQVNTGELFF. The CDR3, as DNA: TGTGCCAGCAGCAAATCAGAGAGACAGGTGAACACCGGGGAGCTGTTTTTT. V and J are TRBV21-1 and TRBJ2-2; the D call TRBD1 from the table was never checked on the DNA. TRBV21-1 is termed a pseudogene. The CDR3 extends over 17 amino acids.

V is TRBV7-9 and J is TRBJ1-1; D possibly corresponds to TRBD1 (5 bases). V shed 1 base and J shed 4 bases, with 13 bases lying between them. The length of the CDR3 is 15 residues. Per the germline V gene, CDR1 is SEHNR and CDR2 is FQNEAQ (reference sequence). CDR3 in amino acids: CASSLEWARVTEAFF. The CDR3 DNA reads TGTGCCAGCAGCTTAGAGTGGGCCAGGGTCACTGAAGCTTTCTTT.

This sequence joins TRBV19 and TRBJ2-5; 10 bases fit TRBD2. Germline values: CDR1 LNHDA, CDR2 SQIVND (reference sequence). V dropped 4 bases and J dropped 5; count of bases not matched to a gene: 7. The CDR3 spans 15 residues. Here the CDR3 reads CASSTRAGGPETQYF. The CDR3 bases are TGTGCCAGTAGTACGAGAGCGGGAGGGCCGGAGACCCAGTACTTC.